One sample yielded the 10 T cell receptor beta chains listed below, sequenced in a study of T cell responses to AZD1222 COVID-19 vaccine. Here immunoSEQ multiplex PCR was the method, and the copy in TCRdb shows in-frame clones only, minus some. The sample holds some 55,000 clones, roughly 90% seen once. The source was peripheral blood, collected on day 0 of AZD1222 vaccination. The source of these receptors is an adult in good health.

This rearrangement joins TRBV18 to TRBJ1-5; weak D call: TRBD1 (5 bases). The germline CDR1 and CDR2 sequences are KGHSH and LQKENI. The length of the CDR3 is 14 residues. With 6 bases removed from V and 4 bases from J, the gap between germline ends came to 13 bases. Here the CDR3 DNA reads TGTGCCAGCTCTCAGGGTACACGAAATCAGCCCCAGCATTTT. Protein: CASSQGTRNQPQHF.

The CDR3 nucleotides are TGTGCCAGCAGCTTTTCAGCTAGCGGGAACTGGCCCTCCTACGAGCAGTACTTC. It translates to CASSFSASGNWPSYEQYF. This chain joins TRBV5-4 and TRBJ2-7; the match to TRBD2 covers 9 bases. From germline, CDR1 is SGHNT and CDR2 YYREEE (reference sequence). The CDR3 totals 18 residues. V dropped 2 bases and J dropped 0; count of bases not matched to a gene: 12.

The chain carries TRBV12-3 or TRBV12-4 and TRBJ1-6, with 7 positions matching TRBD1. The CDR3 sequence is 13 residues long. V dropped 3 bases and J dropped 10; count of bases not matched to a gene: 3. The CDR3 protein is CASSFQGESPLHF. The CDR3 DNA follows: TGTGCCAGCAGTTTTCAGGGGGAATCACCCCTCCACTTT.

The CDR3: CSASRAGRDTEAFF. The CDR3 DNA reads TGCAGTGCTAGTAGGGCAGGAAGGGACACTGAAGCTTTCTTT. This chain connects TRBV20-1 to TRBJ1-1, with D unresolved. CDR3 size: 14 residues. Per germline, CDR1 DFQATT and CDR2 SNEGSKA (reference sequence). Deletions cut 3 bases from V and 3 bases from J, with 14 bases between.

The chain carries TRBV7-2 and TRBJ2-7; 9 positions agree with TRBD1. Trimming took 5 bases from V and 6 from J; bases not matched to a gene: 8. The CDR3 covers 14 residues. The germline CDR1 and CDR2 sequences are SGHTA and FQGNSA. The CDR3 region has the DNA TGTGCCAGCAGCGCCCAGGGGGGACAGGGCGAGCAGTACTTC. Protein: CASSAQGGQGEQYF. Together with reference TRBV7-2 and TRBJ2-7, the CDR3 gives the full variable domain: GAGVSQSPSNKVTEKGKDVELRCDPISGHTALYWYRQSLGQGLEFLIYFQGNSAPDKSGLPSDRFSAERTGGSVSTLTIQRTQQEDSAVYLCASSAQGGQGEQYFGPGTRLTVT.

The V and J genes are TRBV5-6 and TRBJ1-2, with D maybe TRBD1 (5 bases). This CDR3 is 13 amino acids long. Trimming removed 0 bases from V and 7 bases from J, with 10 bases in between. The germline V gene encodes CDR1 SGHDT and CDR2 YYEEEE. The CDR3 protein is CASSLASGGGYTF. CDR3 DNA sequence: TGTGCCAGCAGCTTGGCCTCCGGGGGTGGCTACACCTTC.

Here the CDR3 DNA reads TGTGCCAGCAGCCCGGGACAGATGAACACTGAAGCTTTCTTT. Protein product: CASSPGQMNTEAFF. The V call is TRBV9, the J call TRBJ1-1; 7 bases are a match to TRBD1. The junction had 3 bases not matched to a gene; V was cut back by 4 bases and J by 0 bases. This CDR3 spans 14 amino acids. CDR1 and CDR2 (germline): SGDLS, YYNGEE. Full variable domain (rest looked up from reference TRBV9 and TRBJ1-1): DSGVTQTPKHLITATGQRVTLRCSPRSGDLSVYWYQQSLDQGLQFLIQYYNGEERAKGNILERFSAQQFPDLHSELNLSSLELGDSALYFCASSPGQMNTEAFFGQGTRLTVV.

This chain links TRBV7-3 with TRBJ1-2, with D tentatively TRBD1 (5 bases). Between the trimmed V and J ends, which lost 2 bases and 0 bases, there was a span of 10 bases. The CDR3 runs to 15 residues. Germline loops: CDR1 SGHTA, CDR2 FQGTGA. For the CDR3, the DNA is TGTGCCAGCAGCTTAGACAGACATTCTAACTATGGCTACACCTTC. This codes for CASSLDRHSNYGYTF.

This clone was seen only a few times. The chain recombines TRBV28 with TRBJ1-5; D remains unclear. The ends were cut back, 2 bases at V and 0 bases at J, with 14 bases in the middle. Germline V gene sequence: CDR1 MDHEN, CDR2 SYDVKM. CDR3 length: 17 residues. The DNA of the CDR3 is TGTGCCAGCAGTTTACGCAGTTTGGCTTTTAGCAATCAGCCCCAGCATTTT. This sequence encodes CASSLRSLAFSNQPQHF.

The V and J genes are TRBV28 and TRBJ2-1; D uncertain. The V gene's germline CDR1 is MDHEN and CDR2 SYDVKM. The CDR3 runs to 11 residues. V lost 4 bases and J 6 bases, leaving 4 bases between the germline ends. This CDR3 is CASSSFNEQFF. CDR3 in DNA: TGTGCCAGCAGTTCGTTCAATGAGCAGTTCTTC.